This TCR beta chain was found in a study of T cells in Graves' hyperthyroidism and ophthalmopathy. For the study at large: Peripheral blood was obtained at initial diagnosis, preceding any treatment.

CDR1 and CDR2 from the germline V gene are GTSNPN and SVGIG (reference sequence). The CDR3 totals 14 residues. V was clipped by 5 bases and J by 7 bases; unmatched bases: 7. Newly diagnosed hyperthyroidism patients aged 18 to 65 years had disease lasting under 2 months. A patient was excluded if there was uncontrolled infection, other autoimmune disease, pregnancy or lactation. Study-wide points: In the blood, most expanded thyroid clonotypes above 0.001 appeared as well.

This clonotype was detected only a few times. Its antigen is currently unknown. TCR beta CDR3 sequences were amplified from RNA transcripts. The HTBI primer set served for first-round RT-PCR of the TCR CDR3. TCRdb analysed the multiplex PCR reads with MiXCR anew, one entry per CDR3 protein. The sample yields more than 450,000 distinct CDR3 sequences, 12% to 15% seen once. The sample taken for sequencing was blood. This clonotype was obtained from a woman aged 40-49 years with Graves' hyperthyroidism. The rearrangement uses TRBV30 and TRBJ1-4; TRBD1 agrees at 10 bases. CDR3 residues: CAWGLGTGVEKLFF. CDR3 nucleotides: TGTGCCTGGGGGTTAGGGACAGGGGTTGAAAAACTGTTTTTT.